This entry describes one T cell receptor (beta chain). As yet, its antigen is unknown. Specified treatment: 19 received Ad26.COV2.S at low or high dose, single or two shots; 5 received placebo; per-sample allocation not given. The samples date from day 63 after the first vaccine or placebo injection. Whoever gave the sample was an adult aged 18-55 years in Boston. In the vaccine, an Ad26 vector expressed the SARS-CoV-2 spike of the Wuhan strain. Profiling relied on immunoSEQ multiplex PCR, and the TCRdb table lists in-frame clones only, not all of them. The data show 400,000 to 450,000 clones, with about 92% seen just once and about 1.7% held by the top ten. This record belongs to a study of Ad26.COV2.S vaccination and SARS-CoV-2 variants. This CDR3 spans 22 amino acids. Study-wide points: Post-vaccination breadth of spike-specific CD8+ and CD4+ T cell responses was reportedly substantial. Among vaccine recipients, spike-specific TCR breadth exceeded that of placebo recipients.

The rearrangement links TRBV21-1 to TRBJ2-4; the DNA was not used to check the table's D call, TRBD1. TRBV21-1 is a pseudogene. The sequences come from peripheral blood, collected in a trial of Ad26.COV2.S vaccine versus placebo. The sequence derives from a person between 18 and 65 years old who received the Ad26.COV2.S COVID-19 vaccine or a placebo. DNA of the CDR3: TGTGCCAGCAGCAAACGCAAATTCCGGGACAGGGGCCTCTTCCTAGCCAAAAACATTCAGTACTTC. Its protein product is CASSKRKFRDRGLFLAKNIQYF.